A selection of T cell receptor beta chains follows, all from one sample in a study of T cells in Graves' hyperthyroidism and ophthalmopathy. TCRdb used MiXCR to reprocess the multiplex PCR reads, holding one entry per CDR3 protein. The sample consists of 350,000 or so distinct CDR3 sequences, 15% to 20% of them appearing once. Sequenced sample: blood. These receptors were obtained from a woman aged 40 to 49 with Graves' ophthalmopathy. CDR3s include the opening cysteine and the closing phenylalanine or tryptophan. Each record gives: V gene, clone size, D gene, J gene, CDR3 DNA, CDR3 protein. D genes are given only for firm matches. The size field is filled for only some rows; it gives once, few, many or a size class.

>TRBV4-1|many|.|TRBJ1-2
TGCGCCAGCAGCCAAGAGAGAGGGGTAGGCTATGGCTACACCTTC
CASSQERGVGYGYTF
>TRBV12-3/TRBV12-4|many|.|TRBJ1-1
TGTGCCAGCACCCGGGGGGACACTTACACTGAAGCTTTCTTT
CASTRGDTYTEAFF
>TRBV6-1|.|.|TRBJ1-2
TGTGCCAGCAGTCCCCGGGGGGGACTCTATGGCTACACCTTC
CASSPRGGLYGYTF
>TRBV28|many|.|TRBJ1-1
TGTGCCAGCAGTAAGGAGAACACTGAAGCTTTCTTT
CASSKENTEAFF
>TRBV25-1|.|.|TRBJ2-2
TGTGCCAGCAGTGAATCGGGAGCGAACACCGGGGAGCTGTTTTTT
CASSESGANTGELFF
>TRBV5-1|many|.|TRBJ1-1
TGCGCCAGCAGCTTGGCACGCGGGGCTGAAGCTTTCTTT
CASSLARGAEAFF
>TRBV28|many|.|TRBJ2-5
TGTGCCAGCAGTTTGGAGACAGCCCCAGAGACCCAGTACTTC
CASSLETAPETQYF
>TRBV6-5|many|.|TRBJ2-7
TGTGCCAGCAGTTACTCTTTGAGGGCCGAGCAGTACTTC
CASSYSLRAEQYF
>TRBV20-1|few|.|TRBJ1-6
TGCAGTGCTAGAGTGGGGATTCGATCCTATAATTCACCCCTCCACTTT
CSARVGIRSYNSPLHF
>TRBV30|.|.|TRBJ2-5
TGTGCCTGGGAAAATAAACTAGGAAGAGAGACCCAGTACTTC
CAWENKLGRETQYF
>TRBV30|.|.|TRBJ1-1
TGTGCCGGCTCGGGGCAGAGATACACTGAAGCTTTCTTT
CAGSGQRYTEAFF
>TRBV9|many|.|TRBJ2-6
TGTGCCAGCAGCGTAGGAAACCTTGGTAGTGGGGCCAACGTCCTGACTTTC
CASSVGNLGSGANVLTF
>TRBV18|many|.|TRBJ2-2
TGTGCCAGCTCACCAGCCACCGGGGAGCTGTTTTTT
CASSPATGELFF
>TRBV4-1|many|TRBD1|TRBJ1-1
TGCGCCAGCAGGCACCAGGGGGCATGGACTGAAGCTTTCTTT
CASRHQGAWTEAFF
>TRBV7-3|many|.|TRBJ1-1
TGTGCCAGCAGGGGCAGGAGCACTGAAGCTTTCTTT
CASRGRSTEAFF
>TRBV5-1|.|.|TRBJ2-2
TGCGCCAGCAGCCCCCCCGGGAGGGGGCACACCGGGGAGCTGTTTTTT
CASSPPGRGHTGELFF
>TRBV28|.|TRBD1|TRBJ1-5
TGTGCCAGCAGTTCACCGGGACAGGGGGAGCACAATCAGCCCCAGCATTTT
CASSSPGQGEHNQPQHF
>TRBV4-2|many|TRBD1|TRBJ1-1
TGTGCCAGCAGCCAAGTCTGGACAGGGAGTGGCACTGAAGCTTTCTTT
CASSQVWTGSGTEAFF
>TRBV11-2|many|.|TRBJ2-5
TGTGCCAGCAGCTCCGGACGACTCCAAGAGACCCAGTACTTC
CASSSGRLQETQYF
>TRBV11-2|few|.|TRBJ2-5
TGTGCCAGCAGCAGTGCAAGACGAGAGACCCAGTACTTC
CASSSARRETQYF
>TRBV5-8|many|TRBD1|TRBJ2-4
TGTGCCAGCAGTTATCACCGTACCCAGGGGGCGGCCAAAAACATTCAGTACTTC
CASSYHRTQGAAKNIQYF
>TRBV27|many|.|TRBJ1-3
TGTGCCAGCAGTTGGGGAGAATTCTCTGGAAACACCATATATTTT
CASSWGEFSGNTIYF
>TRBV28|many|TRBD1|TRBJ1-3
TGTGCCAGCGCCACCAGGGGGTACACCATATATTTT
CASATRGYTIYF